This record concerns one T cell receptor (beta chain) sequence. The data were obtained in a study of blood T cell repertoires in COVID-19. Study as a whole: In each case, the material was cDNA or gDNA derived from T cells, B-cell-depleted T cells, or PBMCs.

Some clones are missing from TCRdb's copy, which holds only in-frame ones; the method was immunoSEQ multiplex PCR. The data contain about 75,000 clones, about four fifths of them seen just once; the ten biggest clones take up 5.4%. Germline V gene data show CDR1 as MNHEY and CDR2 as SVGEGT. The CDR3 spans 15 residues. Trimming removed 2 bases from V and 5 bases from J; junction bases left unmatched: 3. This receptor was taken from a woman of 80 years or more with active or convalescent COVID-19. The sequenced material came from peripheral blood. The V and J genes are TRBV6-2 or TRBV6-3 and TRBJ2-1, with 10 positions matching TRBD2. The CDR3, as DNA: TGTGCCAGCAGTTACACTAGCGGGGAAAACAATGAGCAGTTCTTC. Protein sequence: CASSYTSGENNEQFF.